The 28 T cell receptor beta chains below were found in one sample sequenced in a study of graft-versus-host responses after intestinal transplantation. Assay used: immunoSEQ multiplex PCR; TCRdb lists only in-frame clones, some missing. There are tens of thousands of clones in the sample; around nine tenths occur only once, and approximately 0.48% lies in the top ten. These receptors have no identified antigens. Sequenced material: unstimulated CD8+ T cells sorted from spleen or lymph node cells, taken before intestinal transplant. Receptor source: a human donor who received an intestinal transplant.

The rearrangement links TRBV4-1 to TRBJ1-1; TRBD1 aligns across 7 bases. Germline values: CDR1 MGHRA, CDR2 YSYEKL. The V gene end was trimmed by 2 bases and the J gene end by 6 bases; junction bases not matched to a gene: 0. The CDR3 has 12 residues. As DNA, the CDR3 is TGCGCCAGCAGCCAACAGGGGGCTGAAGCTTTCTTT. This encodes CASSQQGAEAFF.

The V call is TRBV19, the J call TRBJ2-1, with TRBD2 matching over 14 bases. After removal of 5 bases from V and 9 bases from J, the junction contained 6 bases not matched to a gene. The germline gives CDR1 LNHDA, CDR2 SQIVND (reference sequence). The CDR3 contains 15 residues. CDR3 region: CASSVGLAGGGEQFF. The CDR3 region has the DNA TGTGCCAGTAGTGTTGGACTAGCGGGAGGCGGTGAGCAGTTCTTC.

This chain joins TRBV29-1 and TRBJ2-7, with D maybe TRBD1 (7 bases). This CDR3 has 11 residues. With 4 bases removed from V and 4 bases from J, the gap between germline ends came to 8 bases. Per germline, CDR1 SQVTM and CDR2 ANQGSEA. The CDR3 region is CSVAGGYEQYF. In DNA, the CDR3 is TGCAGCGTTGCAGGGGGGTACGAGCAGTACTTC.

This clone was seen a single time. The V and J genes are TRBV10-3 and TRBJ2-7; D is perhaps TRBD1 (6 bases). The CDR3 consists of 13 residues. Trimming took 0 bases from V and 6 from J, leaving 9 bases between them. The germline V gene encodes CDR1 ENHRY and CDR2 SYGVKD. The CDR3 here is CAISESRTVEQYF. Here the CDR3 DNA reads TGTGCCATCAGTGAGTCCCGGACAGTCGAGCAGTACTTC.

The chain has TRBV2 and TRBJ1-2; a possible D gene is TRBD1 (5 bases). With 2 bases removed from V and 0 bases from J, the gap between germline ends came to 10 bases. Germline V lookup: CDR1 SNHLY, CDR2 FYNNEI. The CDR3 is made up of 15 amino acids. CDR3 amino acids: CASSELAGTNYGYTF. Here the CDR3 DNA reads TGTGCCAGCAGTGAACTGGCAGGGACTAACTATGGCTACACCTTC.

This rearrangement joins TRBV11-2 to TRBJ2-3, with 9 bases identical to TRBD2. Unmatched junction bases numbered 10, after V lost 2 bases and J lost 4 bases. Germline V gene lookup returns CDR1 SGHAT and CDR2 FQNNGV. The CDR3 runs to 17 residues. This CDR3 reads CASSLFVSGSTPDTQYF. As DNA, the CDR3 is TGTGCCAGCAGCTTATTCGTTAGCGGGAGTACCCCAGATACGCAGTATTTT.

This clone was seen once. This chain joins TRBV27 and TRBJ2-7, with no clear D. The CDR3 extends over 13 amino acids. CDR1 and CDR2 (germline): MNHEY, SMNVEV (reference sequence). With 2 bases removed from V and 3 bases from J, the gap between germline ends came to 8 bases. The DNA for the CDR3 is TGTGCCAGCAGTTTACGGTGGAGCTACGAGCAGTACTTC. Its protein is CASSLRWSYEQYF.

The V gene is TRBV5-4, the J gene TRBJ2-7; no clear D. Germline assignment: CDR1 SGHNT and CDR2 YYREEE (reference sequence). This CDR3 has 13 residues. Trimming stripped 3 bases from V and 7 bases from J, with 14 bases between. This CDR3 reads CASSWAVSKEQYF. The CDR3 DNA follows: TGTGCCAGCAGCTGGGCCGTTAGTAAAGAGCAGTACTTC.

The rearrangement uses TRBV6-1 and TRBJ1-6, with a weak D call TRBD1 (6 bases). Per germline, CDR1 MNHNS and CDR2 SASEGT. V was pared by 3 bases and J by 5 bases, with 23 bases between. The CDR3 extends over 19 amino acids. The DNA for the CDR3 is TGTGCCAGCAGTGATAGCCTTAGGCTACCGGGACAAAATAATTCACCCCTCCACTTT. Amino acid sequence: CASSDSLRLPGQNNSPLHF.

The chain is built from TRBV7-9 and TRBJ2-1, with 8 positions matching TRBD2. Per germline, CDR1 SEHNR and CDR2 FQNEAQ (reference sequence). After removal of 3 bases from V and 0 bases from J, the junction contained 1 base not matched to a gene. This CDR3 comprises 15 residues. CDR3 in DNA: TGTGCCAGCAGCTTCAGCGGGAGCTCCTACAATGAGCAGTTCTTC. This translates into CASSFSGSSYNEQFF.

CDR3 nucleotides: TGCGCCAGCAGCCTTACTTCGACAGGGGTTACTGGCGAGCAGTACTTC. This translates into CASSLTSTGVTGEQYF. This sequence joins TRBV5-1 and TRBJ2-7, with 8 bases aligning to TRBD1. Looked up from germline, CDR1 is SGHRS and CDR2 is YFSETQ. The CDR3 is 16 amino acids. V was pared by 4 bases and J by 6 bases, with 15 bases of the junction left unmatched.

CDR3 residues: CASGPGLAGKQFF. DNA for the CDR3: TGTGCCAGTGGTCCGGGACTAGCGGGGAAGCAGTTCTTC. The chain joins TRBV19 to TRBJ2-1; 13 nucleotides agree with TRBD2. This CDR3 is 13 amino acids long. The germline V gene encodes CDR1 LNHDA and CDR2 SQIVND (reference sequence). Trimming at V came to 8 bases and at J to 11 bases, leaving 6 bases not matched to a gene.

This chain joins TRBV28 and TRBJ1-5; 9 nucleotides agree with TRBD1. There are 14 residues in the CDR3. After removal of 3 bases from V and 5 bases from J, the junction contained 2 bases not matched to a gene. Germline V lookup: CDR1 MDHEN, CDR2 SYDVKM. The CDR3, as DNA: TGTGCCAGCAGTTTTACAGGGGGCTATCAGCCCCAGCATTTT. Protein sequence: CASSFTGGYQPQHF.

The genes are TRBV6-6 and TRBJ1-1; D is ambiguous. Trimming took 0 bases from V and 3 from J, leaving 8 bases between them. The germline gives CDR1 MNHNY, CDR2 SVGAGI (reference sequence). The CDR3 is 14 amino acids. As DNA, the CDR3 is TGTGCCAGCAGTTACTCCCCCCCGGACACTGAAGCTTTCTTT. This translates into CASSYSPPDTEAFF.

The rearrangement uses TRBV11-2 and TRBJ2-7; D remains ambiguous. In germline, CDR1 is SGHAT, CDR2 FQNNGV. This CDR3 spans 11 amino acids. Trimming removed 5 bases at V and 4 bases at J, with 6 bases between. As DNA, the CDR3 is TGTGCCAGCAGCGTCGCGTACGAGCAGTACTTC. It translates to CASSVAYEQYF.

Here the CDR3 reads CASSLSGGTDTQYF. CDR3 bases: TGTGCCAGCAGTTTATCCGGAGGCACAGATACGCAGTATTTT. This chain links TRBV27 with TRBJ2-3; D not certain. The V gene's germline CDR1 is MNHEY and CDR2 SMNVEV (reference sequence). The CDR3 length is 14 residues. Trimming removed 0 bases at V and 1 base at J, with 5 bases between.

The chain joins TRBV11-2 to TRBJ2-4, with TRBD1 matching over 7 bases. The germline V gene has CDR1 SGHAT and CDR2 FQNNGV. This CDR3 is 16 amino acids long. V lost 5 bases, J lost 0 bases, and 7 bases stayed unmatched. The CDR3 nucleotides read TGTGCCAGCAGCGACTACAGGGGACGAGCCAAAAACATTCAGTACTTC. Amino acid sequence: CASSDYRGRAKNIQYF.

The chain has TRBV19 and TRBJ2-3; 11 nucleotides line up with TRBD2. With 4 bases clipped from V and 2 bases from J, the junction kept 5 bases outside the gene matches. The CDR3 has 16 amino acids. CDR1 and CDR2 from the germline V gene are LNHDA and SQIVND (reference sequence). The CDR3 DNA reads as TGTGCCAGTAGTACCCTAGCGGGAGGCCTCACAGATACGCAGTATTTT. Translation gives CASSTLAGGLTDTQYF.

The V and J genes are TRBV28 and TRBJ2-7; 10 nucleotides line up with TRBD2. CDR1 and CDR2 (germline): MDHEN, SYDVKM. V shed 5 bases, J shed 4 bases, and the junction held 14 bases outside the gene matches. The CDR3 totals 17 residues. The CDR3, as DNA: TGTGCCAGCAGTCCTAGCTCGGTAGCGGGGGGCTATTACGAGCAGTACTTC. Amino acids: CASSPSSVAGGYYEQYF.

This clone has just a few counts. V gene TRBV5-1 combines with J gene TRBJ2-7; D possibly corresponds to TRBD1 (7 bases). CDR1 and CDR2 from the germline V gene are SGHRS and YFSETQ. V was trimmed by 0 bases and J by 6 bases, leaving 13 bases between them. The CDR3 contains 14 residues. DNA of the CDR3: TGCGCCAGCAGCTTGGCCAGCCAGGGGGGCGAGCAGTACTTC. It specifies CASSLASQGGEQYF.

J is TRBJ2-7 and V is TRBV25-1, with TRBD2 matching over 7 bases. There are 14 residues in the CDR3. In germline, CDR1 is MGHDK, CDR2 SYGVNS. V trimming: 2 bases; J trimming: 6 bases; junction bases outside the gene matches: 7. CDR3 sequence reads: CASSEGEGGSEQYF. The CDR3 bases are TGTGCCAGCAGTGAAGGGGAGGGCGGGAGCGAGCAGTACTTC.

CDR3 DNA sequence: TGTGCCAGCAGTCCGGGACACTCCTACGAGCAGTACTTC. Encoded protein: CASSPGHSYEQYF. The V and J genes are TRBV28 and TRBJ2-7, with D perhaps TRBD1 (6 bases). Deletions cut 5 bases from V and 0 bases from J, with 8 bases between. This CDR3 is built from 13 residues. Per the germline V gene, CDR1 is MDHEN and CDR2 is SYDVKM.

The V call is TRBV5-4, the J call TRBJ2-1; 7 bases line up with TRBD1. This CDR3 is 19 amino acids long. Unmatched junction bases numbered 12, after V lost 0 bases and J lost 0 bases. Germline CDR1 is SGHNT and CDR2 is YYREEE (reference sequence). This chain's CDR3 is CASSLGPPRTGISYNEQFF. CDR3 in DNA: TGTGCCAGCAGCTTGGGTCCCCCCCGGACAGGAATCTCCTACAATGAGCAGTTCTTC.

V gene TRBV6-1 combines with J gene TRBJ2-1; 7 bases agree with TRBD1. V was pared by 4 bases and J by 5 bases, with 14 bases of the junction left unmatched. CDR1 MNHNS and CDR2 SASEGT come from the germline V gene. The CDR3 is 17 amino acids. As DNA, the CDR3 is TGTGCCAGCAGTGGAGATAAGGGGGCCTCCATTAACAATGAGCAGTTCTTC. Amino acid sequence: CASSGDKGASINNEQFF.

J is TRBJ1-1 and V is TRBV19; D not resolved. Trimming removed 5 bases at V and 5 bases at J, with 15 bases between. This CDR3 region has 14 residues. Germline V gene data show CDR1 as LNHDA and CDR2 as SQIVND (reference sequence). The CDR3 DNA reads as TGTGCCAGTAGTCCGGGGAGAGGAACTACTGAAGCTTTCTTT. Translated, it gives CASSPGRGTTEAFF.

The chain employs TRBV6-5 and TRBJ2-2; D might be TRBD1 (6 bases). Trimming took off 8 bases at V and 1 base at J, with 8 bases between the two ends. This CDR3 has 13 residues. Germline V gives CDR1 MNHEY, CDR2 SVGAGI. The CDR3 DNA sequence: TGTGCCAGCTGGACAGTGAACACCGGGGAGCTGTTTTTT. Protein sequence: CASWTVNTGELFF.

The chain combines TRBV7-2 with TRBJ1-2, with a possible D match to TRBD1 (6 bases). V shed 2 bases and J shed 5 bases, with 12 bases lying between them. Per germline, CDR1 SGHTA and CDR2 FQGNSA. This CDR3 has 14 amino acids. The CDR3 DNA sequence: TGTGCCAGCAGCTTAATACAGGGAATTTATGGCTACACCTTC. It translates to CASSLIQGIYGYTF.

This clone was detected once. The chain recombines TRBV6-1 with TRBJ2-1; D is possibly TRBD2 (5 bases). This CDR3 is built from 15 residues. The germline V and J ends were trimmed by 2 bases and 5 bases, with 13 bases remaining between them. Germline V gives CDR1 MNHNS, CDR2 SASEGT. CDR3: CASSERTWANNEQFF. The CDR3, as DNA: TGTGCCAGCAGTGAAAGGACTTGGGCCAACAATGAGCAGTTCTTC.